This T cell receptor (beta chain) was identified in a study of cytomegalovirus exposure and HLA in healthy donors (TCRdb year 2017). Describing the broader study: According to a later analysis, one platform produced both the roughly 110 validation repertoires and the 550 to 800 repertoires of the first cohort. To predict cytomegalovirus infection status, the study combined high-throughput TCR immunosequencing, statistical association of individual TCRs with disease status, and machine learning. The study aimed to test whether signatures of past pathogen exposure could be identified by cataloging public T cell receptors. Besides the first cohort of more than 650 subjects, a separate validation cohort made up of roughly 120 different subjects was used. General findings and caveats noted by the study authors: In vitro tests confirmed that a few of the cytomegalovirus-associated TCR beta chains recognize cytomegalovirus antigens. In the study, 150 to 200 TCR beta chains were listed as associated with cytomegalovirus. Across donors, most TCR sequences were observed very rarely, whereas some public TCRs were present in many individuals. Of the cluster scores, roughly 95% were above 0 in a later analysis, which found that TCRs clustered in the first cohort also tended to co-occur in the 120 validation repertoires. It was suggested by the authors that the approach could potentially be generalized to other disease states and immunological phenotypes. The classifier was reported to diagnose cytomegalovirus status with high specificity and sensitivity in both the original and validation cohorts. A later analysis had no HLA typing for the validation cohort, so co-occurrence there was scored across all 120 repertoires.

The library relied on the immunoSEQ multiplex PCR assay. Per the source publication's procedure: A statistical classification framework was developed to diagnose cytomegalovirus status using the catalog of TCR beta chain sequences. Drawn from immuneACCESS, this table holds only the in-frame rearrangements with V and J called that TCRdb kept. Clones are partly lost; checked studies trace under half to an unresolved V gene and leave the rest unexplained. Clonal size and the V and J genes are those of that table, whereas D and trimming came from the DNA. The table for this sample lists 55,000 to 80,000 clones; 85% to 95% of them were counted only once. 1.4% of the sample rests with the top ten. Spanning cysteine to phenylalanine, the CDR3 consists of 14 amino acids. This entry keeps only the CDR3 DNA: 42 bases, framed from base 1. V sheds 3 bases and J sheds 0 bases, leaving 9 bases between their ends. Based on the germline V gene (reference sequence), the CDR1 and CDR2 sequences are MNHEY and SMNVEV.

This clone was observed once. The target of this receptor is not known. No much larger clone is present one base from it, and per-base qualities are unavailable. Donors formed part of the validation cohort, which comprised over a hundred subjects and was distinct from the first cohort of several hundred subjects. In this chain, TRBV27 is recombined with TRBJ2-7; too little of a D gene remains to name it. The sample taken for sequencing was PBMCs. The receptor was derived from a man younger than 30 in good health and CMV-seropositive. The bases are TGTGCCAGCAGTTTGAGTAGCTACTCCTACGAGCAGTACTTC. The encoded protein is CASSLSSYSYEQYF.